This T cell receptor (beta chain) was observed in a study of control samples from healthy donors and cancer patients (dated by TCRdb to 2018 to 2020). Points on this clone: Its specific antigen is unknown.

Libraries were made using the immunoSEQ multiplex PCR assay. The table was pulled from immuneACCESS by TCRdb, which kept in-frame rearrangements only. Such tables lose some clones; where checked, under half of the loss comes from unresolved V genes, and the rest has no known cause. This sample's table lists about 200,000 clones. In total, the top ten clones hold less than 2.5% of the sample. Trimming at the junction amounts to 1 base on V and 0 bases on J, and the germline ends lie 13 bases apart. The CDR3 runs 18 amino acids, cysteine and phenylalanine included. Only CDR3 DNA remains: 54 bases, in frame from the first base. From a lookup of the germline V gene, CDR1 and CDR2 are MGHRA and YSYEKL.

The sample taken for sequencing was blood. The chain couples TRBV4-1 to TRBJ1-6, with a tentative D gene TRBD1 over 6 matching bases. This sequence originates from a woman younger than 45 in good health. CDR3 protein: CASSQVYTGSSYNSPLHF. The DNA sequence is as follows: TGCGCCAGCAGCCAAGTATACACAGGGAGCTCCTATAATTCACCCCTCCACTTT.